A selection of T cell receptor beta chains follows, all from one sample in a study of spatial heterogeneity in lung cancer. TCRdb reprocessed the 5' RACE reads with MiXCR, giving one entry per CDR3 protein. The repertoire holds more than 40,000 distinct CDR3 sequences, with approximately 22% as singletons. The sample here was PBMCs, taken at follow-up. The source is a female donor with early-stage non-small cell lung cancer. Each CDR3 is given with its conserved first and last residue.

V,J,CDR3
TRBV7-2,TRBJ2-3,CASSQVWGTDTQYF
TRBV20-1,TRBJ2-3,CSARDRTSLGQYF
TRBV20-1,TRBJ1-2,CSAKGGTNYGYTF
TRBV4-1,TRBJ2-6,CASSQSRAGNSGANVLTF
TRBV9,TRBJ1-6,CASSVSAGNSPLHF
TRBV11-2,TRBJ2-1,CASSDESGGVVREQFF
TRBV7-6,TRBJ2-2,CASAPGVGELFF
TRBV27,TRBJ2-1,CASSSIGLAAPNALLSSYNEQFF
TRBV7-7,TRBJ2-3,CASSSQLAGGIDTQYF
TRBV5-1,TRBJ2-6,CASSLMGQGRGANVLTF
TRBV29-1,TRBJ2-3,CSVEEYPSRSRLSTDTQYF
TRBV5-4,TRBJ1-1,CASSGTGIGGAFF